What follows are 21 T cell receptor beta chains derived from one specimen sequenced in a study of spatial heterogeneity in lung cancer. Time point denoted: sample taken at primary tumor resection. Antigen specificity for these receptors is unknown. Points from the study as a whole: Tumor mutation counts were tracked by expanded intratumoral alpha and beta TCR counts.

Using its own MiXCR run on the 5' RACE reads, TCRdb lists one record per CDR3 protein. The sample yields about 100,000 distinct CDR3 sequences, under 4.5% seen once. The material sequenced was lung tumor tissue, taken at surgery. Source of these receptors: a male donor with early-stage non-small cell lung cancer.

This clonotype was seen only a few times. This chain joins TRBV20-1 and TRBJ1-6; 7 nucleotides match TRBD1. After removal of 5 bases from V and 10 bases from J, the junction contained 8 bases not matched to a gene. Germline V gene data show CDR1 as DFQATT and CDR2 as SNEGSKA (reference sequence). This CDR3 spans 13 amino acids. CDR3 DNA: TGCAGTGCTCCAGGGGGGCCGGGGTCACCCCTCCACTTT. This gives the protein CSAPGGPGSPLHF.

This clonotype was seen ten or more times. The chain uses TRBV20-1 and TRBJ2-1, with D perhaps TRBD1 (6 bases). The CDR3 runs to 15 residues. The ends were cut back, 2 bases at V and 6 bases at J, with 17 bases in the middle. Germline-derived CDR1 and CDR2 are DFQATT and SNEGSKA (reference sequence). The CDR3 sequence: CSARSTGGLPNEQFF. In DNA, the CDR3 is TGCAGTGCTAGATCGACAGGTGGGCTTCCCAATGAGCAGTTCTTC.

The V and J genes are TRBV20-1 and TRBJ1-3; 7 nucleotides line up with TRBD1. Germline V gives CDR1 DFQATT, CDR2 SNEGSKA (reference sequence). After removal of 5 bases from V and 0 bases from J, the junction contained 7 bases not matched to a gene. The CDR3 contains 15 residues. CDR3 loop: CSAPDRARSGNTIYF. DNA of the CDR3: TGCAGTGCTCCCGACAGGGCCCGCTCTGGAAACACCATATATTTT.

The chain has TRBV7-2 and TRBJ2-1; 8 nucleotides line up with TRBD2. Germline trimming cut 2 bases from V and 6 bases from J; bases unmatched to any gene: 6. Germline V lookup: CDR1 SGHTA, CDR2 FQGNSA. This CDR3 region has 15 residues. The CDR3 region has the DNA TGTGCCAGCAGCTTAAAAACTAGCGGATTCAATGAGCAGTTCTTC. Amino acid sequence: CASSLKTSGFNEQFF. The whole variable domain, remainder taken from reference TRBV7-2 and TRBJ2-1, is GAGVSQSPSNKVTEKGKDVELRCDPISGHTALYWYRQSLGQGLEFLIYFQGNSAPDKSGLPSDRFSAERTGGSVSTLTIQRTQQEDSAVYLCASSLKTSGFNEQFFGPGTRLTVL.

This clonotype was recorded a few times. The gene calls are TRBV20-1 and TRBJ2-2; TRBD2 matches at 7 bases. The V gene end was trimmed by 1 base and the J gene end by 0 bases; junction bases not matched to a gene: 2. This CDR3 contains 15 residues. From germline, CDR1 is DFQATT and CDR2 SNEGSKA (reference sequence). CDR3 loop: CSARGGGPNTGELFF. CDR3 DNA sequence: TGCAGTGCTAGAGGCGGGGGACCGAACACCGGGGAGCTGTTTTTT.

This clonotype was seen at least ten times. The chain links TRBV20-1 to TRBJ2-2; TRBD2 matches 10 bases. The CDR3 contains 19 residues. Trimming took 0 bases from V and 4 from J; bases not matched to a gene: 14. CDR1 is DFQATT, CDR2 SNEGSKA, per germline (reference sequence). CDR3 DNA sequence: TGCAGTGCTAGAGATTCCAGAGCGGGAGGGATTTTGATCACCGGGGAGCTGTTTTTT. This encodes CSARDSRAGGILITGELFF.

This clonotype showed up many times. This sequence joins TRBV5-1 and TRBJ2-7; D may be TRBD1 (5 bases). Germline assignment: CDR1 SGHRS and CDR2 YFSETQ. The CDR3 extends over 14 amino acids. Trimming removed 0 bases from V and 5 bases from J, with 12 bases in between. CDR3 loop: CASSLAYRSDEQYF. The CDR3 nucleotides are TGCGCCAGCAGCTTGGCCTACAGGTCAGACGAGCAGTACTTC.

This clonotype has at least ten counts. CDR3: CSASLGWGRADGYTF. The CDR3 DNA reads as TGCAGTGCTTCCCTAGGGTGGGGACGGGCGGATGGCTACACCTTC. The V gene is TRBV20-1, the J gene TRBJ1-2; tentatively, D is TRBD1 (5 bases). V lost 5 bases and J lost 6, with 22 bases in between. Per the germline V gene, CDR1 is DFQATT and CDR2 is SNEGSKA (reference sequence). This CDR3 has 15 residues.

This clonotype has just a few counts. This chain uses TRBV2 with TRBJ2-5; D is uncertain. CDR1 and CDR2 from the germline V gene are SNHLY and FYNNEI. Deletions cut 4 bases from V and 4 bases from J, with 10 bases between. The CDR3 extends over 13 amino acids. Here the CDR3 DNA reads TGTGCCAGCAGTGTGGTGGGTATAGAGACCCAGTACTTC. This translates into CASSVVGIETQYF.

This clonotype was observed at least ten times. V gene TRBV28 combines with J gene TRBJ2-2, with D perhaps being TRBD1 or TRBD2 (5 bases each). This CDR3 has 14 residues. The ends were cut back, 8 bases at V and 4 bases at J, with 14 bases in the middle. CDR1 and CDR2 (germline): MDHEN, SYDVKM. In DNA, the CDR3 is TGTGCCAGCCAATTGGGACCAAGCACCGGGGAGCTGTTTTTT. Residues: CASQLGPSTGELFF.

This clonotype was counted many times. The DNA for the CDR3 is TGTGCCAGCAGTTACCTAGAGGGTTTGGAAGCTTTCTTT. Its protein is CASSYLEGLEAFF. J is TRBJ1-1 and V is TRBV12-3 or TRBV12-4; no clear D gene. This CDR3 region has 13 residues. Trimming shortened V by 4 bases and J by 8 bases, and 14 bases separated the two germline ends.

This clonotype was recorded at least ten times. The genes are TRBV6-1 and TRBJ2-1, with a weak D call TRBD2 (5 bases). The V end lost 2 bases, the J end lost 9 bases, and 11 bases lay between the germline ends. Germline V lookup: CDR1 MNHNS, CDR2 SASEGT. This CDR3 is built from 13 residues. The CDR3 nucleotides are TGTGCCAGCAGTGAAAGGAGGAGTATTGAGCAGTTCTTC. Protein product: CASSERRSIEQFF.

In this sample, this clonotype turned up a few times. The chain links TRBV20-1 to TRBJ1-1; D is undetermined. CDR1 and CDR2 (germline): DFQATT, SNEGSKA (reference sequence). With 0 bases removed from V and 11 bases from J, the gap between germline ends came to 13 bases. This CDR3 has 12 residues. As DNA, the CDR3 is TGCAGTGCTAGAGATAGGCCTTTCGTCGCTTTCTTT. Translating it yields CSARDRPFVAFF.

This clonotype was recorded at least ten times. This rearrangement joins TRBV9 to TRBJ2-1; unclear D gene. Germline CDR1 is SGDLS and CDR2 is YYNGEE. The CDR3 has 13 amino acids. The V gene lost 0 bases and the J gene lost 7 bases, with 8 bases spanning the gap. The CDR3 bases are TGTGCCAGCAGCGTAGGATTCACTAATGAGCAGTTCTTC. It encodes CASSVGFTNEQFF.

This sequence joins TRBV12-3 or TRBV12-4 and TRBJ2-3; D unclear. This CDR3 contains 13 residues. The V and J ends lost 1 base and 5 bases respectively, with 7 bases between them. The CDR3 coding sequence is TGTGCCAGCAGTTTAGGTGTTGGAGATACGCAGTATTTT. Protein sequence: CASSLGVGDTQYF.

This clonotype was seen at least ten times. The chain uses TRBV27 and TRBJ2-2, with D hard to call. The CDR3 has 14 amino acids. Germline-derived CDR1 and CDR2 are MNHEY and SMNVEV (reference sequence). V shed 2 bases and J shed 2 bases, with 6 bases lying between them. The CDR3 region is CASSLRPNTGELFF. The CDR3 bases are TGTGCCAGCAGTTTAAGGCCAAACACCGGGGAGCTGTTTTTT.

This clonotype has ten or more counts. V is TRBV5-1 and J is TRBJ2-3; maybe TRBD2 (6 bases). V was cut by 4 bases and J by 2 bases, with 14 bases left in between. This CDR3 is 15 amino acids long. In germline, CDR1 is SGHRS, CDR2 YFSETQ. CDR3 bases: TGCGCCAGCAGCCCCGTCCCGGGAGACACAGATACGCAGTATTTT. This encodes CASSPVPGDTDTQYF.

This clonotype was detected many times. CDR3 loop: CASSYFSGSYNEQFF. The CDR3 DNA reads TGTGCCAGCAGTTATTTTAGCGGGAGCTACAATGAGCAGTTCTTC. The chain recombines TRBV6-2 or TRBV6-3 with TRBJ2-1; 9 positions agree with TRBD2. Per the germline V gene, CDR1 is MNHEY and CDR2 is SVGEGT. The ends lost 3 bases at V and 3 bases at J; junction bases unmatched: 3. This CDR3 has 15 residues.

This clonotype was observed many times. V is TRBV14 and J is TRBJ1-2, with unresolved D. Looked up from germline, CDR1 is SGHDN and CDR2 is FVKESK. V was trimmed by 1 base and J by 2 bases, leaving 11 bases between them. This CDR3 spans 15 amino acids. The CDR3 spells CASSQGIGRNYGYTF. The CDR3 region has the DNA TGTGCCAGCAGCCAAGGCATCGGACGGAACTATGGCTACACCTTC.

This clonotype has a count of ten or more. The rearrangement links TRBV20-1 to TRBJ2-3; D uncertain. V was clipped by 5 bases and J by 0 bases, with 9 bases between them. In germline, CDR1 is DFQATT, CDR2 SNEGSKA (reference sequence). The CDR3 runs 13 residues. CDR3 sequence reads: CSAASPSTDTQYF. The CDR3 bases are TGCAGTGCTGCGTCACCCAGCACAGATACGCAGTATTTT.

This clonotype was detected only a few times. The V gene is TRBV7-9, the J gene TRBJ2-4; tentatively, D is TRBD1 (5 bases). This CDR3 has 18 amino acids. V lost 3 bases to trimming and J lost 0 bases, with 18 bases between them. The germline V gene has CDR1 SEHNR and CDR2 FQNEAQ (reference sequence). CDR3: CASSFYPLREVAKNIQYF. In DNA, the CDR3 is TGTGCCAGCAGCTTCTATCCGCTCAGGGAAGTAGCCAAAAACATTCAGTACTTC.